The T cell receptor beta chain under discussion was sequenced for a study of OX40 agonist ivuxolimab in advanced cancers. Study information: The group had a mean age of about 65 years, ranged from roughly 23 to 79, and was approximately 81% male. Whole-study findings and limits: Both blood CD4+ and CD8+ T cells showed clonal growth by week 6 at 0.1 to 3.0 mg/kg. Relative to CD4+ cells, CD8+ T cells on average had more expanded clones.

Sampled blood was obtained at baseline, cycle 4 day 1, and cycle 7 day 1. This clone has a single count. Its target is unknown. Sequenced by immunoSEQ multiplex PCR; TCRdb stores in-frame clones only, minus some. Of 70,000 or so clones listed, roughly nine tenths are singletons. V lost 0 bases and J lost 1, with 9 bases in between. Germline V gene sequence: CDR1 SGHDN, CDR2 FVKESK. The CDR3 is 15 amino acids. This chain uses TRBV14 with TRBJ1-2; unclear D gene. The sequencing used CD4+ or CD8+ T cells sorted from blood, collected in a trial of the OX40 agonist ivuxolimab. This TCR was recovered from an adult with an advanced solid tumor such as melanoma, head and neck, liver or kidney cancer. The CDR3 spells CASSQDIVHNYGYTF. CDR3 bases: TGTGCCAGCAGCCAAGATATCGTTCATAACTATGGCTACACCTTC.